The 8 T cell receptor beta chains below come from one sample, sequenced in a study of cytomegalovirus exposure and HLA in healthy donors (dated by TCRdb to about 2017). The library was produced with the immunoSEQ multiplex PCR assay. For the multiplex PCR, a mixture combining 60 forward primers for TCR Vbeta segments and 13 reverse primers for TCR Jbeta segments was used. TCRdb limited this immuneACCESS table to in-frame rearrangements with V and J called. A share of clones is missing; checked studies link under half to unresolved V genes, and the rest is unexplained. The sample table shows about 96,000 clones, and roughly 74% are seen once. Clones ranked in the top ten supply about 14% of the sample. The source material was PBMCs. These receptors were taken from a woman between 65 and 79 years old in good health and CMV-seropositive.

This clone was observed a single time. The chain uses TRBV19 and TRBJ2-5; 11 bases are shared with TRBD1. The CDR3 spans 16 residues. The germline CDR1 and CDR2 sequences are LNHDA and SQIVND (reference sequence). The trim removed 4 bases at V and 5 bases at J, leaving 9 bases unmatched. The CDR3 coding sequence is TGTGCCAGTAGTACGGGGACAGGGGGGAAAGCTGAGACCCAGTACTTC. This translates into CASSTGTGGKAETQYF.

The chain uses TRBV2 and TRBJ1-2, with TRBD1 matching 7 bases. CDR3 length: 14 amino acids. Germline loops: CDR1 SNHLY, CDR2 FYNNEI. V lost 5 bases, J lost 3 bases, and 6 bases stayed unmatched. This chain's CDR3 is CASSSRQGDYGYTF. Written as DNA, the CDR3 is TGTGCCAGCAGTTCCCGACAGGGAGACTATGGCTACACCTTC.

In its sample, this clone was seen a few times. The genes are TRBV29-1 and TRBJ2-2, with D hard to call. The V end was cut by 6 bases, the J end by 6 bases, with 8 bases between. CDR1 is SQVTM and CDR2 is ANQGSEA in the germline V gene. The CDR3 contains 11 residues. CDR3 in DNA: TGCAGCGTGACCGGGTCCGGGGAGCTGTTTTTT. It codes for CSVTGSGELFF.

The V call is TRBV13, the J call TRBJ2-1; 13 nucleotides line up with TRBD2. Trimming cost V 6 bases and J 6 bases; bases outside gene matches: 14. The V gene's germline CDR1 is PRHDT and CDR2 FYEKMQ (reference sequence). This CDR3 is built from 18 residues. CDR3 bases: TGTGCCAGCAGACCCGGGACAGGGGGACTAGCGGGATCCAATGAGCAGTTCTTC. Translation gives CASRPGTGGLAGSNEQFF.

The chain combines TRBV6-6 with TRBJ1-2; TRBD1 matches at 8 bases. This CDR3 has 16 residues. Trimming at V came to 4 bases and at J to 0 bases, leaving 7 bases not matched to a gene. Germline assignment: CDR1 MNHNY and CDR2 SVGAGI (reference sequence). DNA of the CDR3: TGTGCCAGCAGTTCGACAGGGGCCTCTCCTAACTATGGCTACACCTTC. Protein sequence: CASSSTGASPNYGYTF.

A remark on this clone: The junction shows a germline mismatch at one end, possibly a read error. The chain carries TRBV6-1 and TRBJ1-5; D is perhaps TRBD1 (6 bases). Germline-derived CDR1 and CDR2 are MNHNS and SASEGT. The CDR3 has 16 amino acids. CDR3 sequence reads: CASSASLPGANQPRHF. CDR3 nucleotides: TGTGCCAGCAGTGCATCCTTGCCAGGGGCAAATCAGCCCCGGCATTTT.

The chain recombines TRBV25-1 with TRBJ2-6; D is unresolved. The germline gives CDR1 MGHDK, CDR2 SYGVNS. This CDR3 region has 13 residues. V lost 10 bases, J lost 1 base, and 8 bases lay in between. The CDR3 nucleotides read TGTGCCACCCAGGCGTCTGGGGCCAACGTCCTGACTTTC. Translating gives CATQASGANVLTF.

This clone was seen a handful of times. The V and J genes are TRBV7-2 and TRBJ2-3, with D perhaps TRBD1 (7 bases). Deletions cut 5 bases from V and 6 bases from J, with 21 bases between. Germline CDR1 is SGHTA and CDR2 is FQGNSA. The CDR3 is made up of 16 amino acids. In DNA, the CDR3 is TGTGCCAGCAGCCCGGGGGACAGTTGGGGGACGGATACGCAGTATTTT. This gives the protein CASSPGDSWGTDTQYF.